These 24 T cell receptor beta chains were all obtained from the same sample, sequenced in a study of human T cells and chemical hapten exposure. Documented time point: pre-sensitization, week 0. Treatment here: therapeutic diphenylcyclopropenone sensitization with weekly scalp DPC. TCRdb re-called the RACE reads through MiXCR, storing one row per CDR3 protein. The sample lists more than 300,000 distinct CDR3 sequences, less than 6.5% seen once, with 2.5% to 3% in the top ten. This specimen was whole blood, taken in connection with sensitization to the hapten diphenylcyclopropenone (DPC). The receptors here all came from a woman aged 45-65 years with alopecia areata. Some clones in this sample may be carry-over from other donors' samples.

This clonotype was detected only a few times. CDR3 amino acids: CASSPGSTAYEQYF. CDR3 in DNA: TGTGCCAGCTCACCCGGGAGTACAGCCTACGAGCAGTACTTC. The V gene is TRBV18, the J gene TRBJ2-7; a weak D match, TRBD2 (6 bases). CDR1 and CDR2 from the germline V gene are KGHSH and LQKENI. V gave up 3 bases and J gave up 2 bases, with 11 bases separating them. CDR3 length: 14 residues.

V gene TRBV19 combines with J gene TRBJ2-2, with D unresolved. The V and J ends lost 2 bases and 3 bases respectively, with 7 bases between them. This CDR3 region has 14 residues. Germline V lookup: CDR1 LNHDA, CDR2 SQIVND (reference sequence). The CDR3 nucleotides are TGTGCCAGTAGTATAATGGGATACACCGGGGAGCTGTTTTTT. This sequence encodes CASSIMGYTGELFF.

The V call is TRBV29-1, the J call TRBJ1-4, with 7 nucleotides matching TRBD1. The ends lost 7 bases at V and 8 bases at J; junction bases unmatched: 13. The CDR3 runs 14 residues. From germline, CDR1 is SQVTM and CDR2 ANQGSEA. The CDR3: CSARLDRESEKLFF. The CDR3 DNA reads as TGCAGCGCCCGACTCGACAGGGAAAGCGAAAAACTGTTTTTT.

V gene TRBV29-1 combines with J gene TRBJ2-4, with a tentative D call TRBD2 (6 bases). Per the germline V gene, CDR1 is SQVTM and CDR2 is ANQGSEA. V lost 7 bases to trimming and J lost 6 bases, with 16 bases between them. The CDR3 totals 13 residues. The CDR3 reads CSASGTPGNIQYF. The CDR3 region has the DNA TGCAGCGCATCCGGGACTCCCGGAAACATTCAGTACTTC.

This clonotype showed up many times. V and J are TRBV2 and TRBJ2-1, with D uncertain. The CDR3 loop spans 14 amino acids. Germline lookup yields CDR1 SNHLY and CDR2 FYNNEI. Trimming stripped 6 bases from V and 8 bases from J, with 17 bases between. The CDR3: CASRKTPTTHEQFF. CDR3 bases: TGTGCCAGCAGAAAAACACCCACCACCCATGAGCAGTTCTTC.

This clonotype has at least ten counts. The V gene is TRBV4-2, the J gene TRBJ2-3, with 7 bases fitting TRBD2. With V trimmed by 4 bases and J by 2 bases, 12 bases remained unmatched. This CDR3 region has 17 residues. Germline assignment: CDR1 LGHNA and CDR2 YNFKEQ. This CDR3 reads CASSPRESGILTDTQYF. The DNA for the CDR3 is TGTGCCAGCAGCCCAAGAGAAAGCGGGATCCTCACAGATACGCAGTATTTT.

Ten or more counts support this clonotype. The chain is built from TRBV13 and TRBJ2-5, with D perhaps matching TRBD2 (6 bases). The CDR3 has 12 amino acids. Per germline, CDR1 PRHDT and CDR2 FYEKMQ (reference sequence). V lost 5 bases and J lost 2, with 6 bases in between. The CDR3 protein is CASSRGQETQYF. In DNA form, the CDR3 reads TGTGCCAGCAGCCGGGGGCAAGAGACCCAGTACTTC.

This clonotype was seen only a few times. The rearrangement uses TRBV18 and TRBJ2-3; D call uncertain. With 0 bases removed from V and 3 bases from J, the gap between germline ends came to 10 bases. Germline V gene lookup returns CDR1 KGHSH and CDR2 LQKENI. The CDR3 consists of 15 residues. The CDR3 nucleotides read TGTGCCAGCTCACCACCGAGGAAGTTAACAGATACGCAGTATTTT. Residues: CASSPPRKLTDTQYF.

This clonotype was seen repeatedly, ten times or more. This chain connects TRBV5-6 to TRBJ2-1, with TRBD2 matching over 10 bases. Germline V gene lookup returns CDR1 SGHDT and CDR2 YYEEEE. Trimming removed 3 bases from V and 6 bases from J; junction bases left unmatched: 6. The CDR3 is 15 amino acids. In DNA, the CDR3 is TGTGCCAGCAGCTACCTAGCGGGGGAGGTCAATGAGCAGTTCTTC. This translates into CASSYLAGEVNEQFF.

This clonotype was counted at least ten times. The chain combines TRBV2 with TRBJ1-2; D is uncertain. V lost 4 bases, J lost 2 bases, and 8 bases lay in between. The CDR3 extends over 13 amino acids. Per the germline V gene, CDR1 is SNHLY and CDR2 is FYNNEI. The CDR3 nucleotides read TGTGCCAGCAGTGTGGGCAGGAACTATGGCTACACCTTC. Amino acids: CASSVGRNYGYTF.

This clonotype has a count of ten or more. The chain combines TRBV3-1 with TRBJ2-7; TRBD2 might be the D (5 bases). V lost 3 bases to trimming and J lost 7 bases, with 16 bases between them. The germline CDR1 and CDR2 sequences are LGHDT and YNNKEL (reference sequence). CDR3 length: 14 residues. CDR3 DNA sequence: TGTGCCAGCAGCCACTTCCGGAACGGCGGGGAGCAGTACTTC. Protein sequence: CASSHFRNGGEQYF.

This clonotype was detected many times. The genes are TRBV4-3 and TRBJ2-3; D gene unclear. CDR3 size: 16 residues. Germline V gene data show CDR1 as LGHNA and CDR2 as YSLEER. V was pared by 3 bases and J by 1 base, with 14 bases between. This chain's CDR3 is CASSQPKAGGTDTQYF. CDR3 nucleotide sequence: TGCGCCAGCAGCCAGCCCAAGGCAGGAGGCACAGATACGCAGTATTTT.

This clonotype occurred many times. CDR3: CASSLSTNVLTF. The DNA of the CDR3 is TGTGCCAGCAGCTTAAGTACCAACGTCCTGACTTTC. The chain has TRBV7-9 and TRBJ2-6; D gene uncertain. Trimming removed 2 bases from V and 8 bases from J, with 4 bases in between. The germline V gene encodes CDR1 SEHNR and CDR2 FQNEAQ (reference sequence). This CDR3 has 12 amino acids.

Many counts were recorded for this clonotype. The chain recombines TRBV20-1 with TRBJ2-1; D perhaps matches TRBD1 (7 bases). The germline V and J ends were trimmed by 0 bases and 4 bases, with 16 bases remaining between them. The CDR3 has 16 residues. Germline-derived CDR1 and CDR2 are DFQATT and SNEGSKA (reference sequence). Written as DNA, the CDR3 is TGCAGTGCTAGAGATATCCAGCAGGGGGGTTACAATGAGCAGTTCTTC. Protein: CSARDIQQGGYNEQFF.

This clonotype was recorded a few times. The chain is built from TRBV6-2 or TRBV6-3 and TRBJ1-5; 11 bases agree with TRBD1. Germline V gene data show CDR1 as MNHEY and CDR2 as SVGEGT. CDR3 length: 15 residues. The J segment lost 5 bases and the V segment lost 6 bases, leaving 6 bases of the junction unmatched. CDR3: CASREPGQGDQPQHF. Written as DNA, the CDR3 is TGTGCCAGCAGGGAACCGGGACAGGGGGATCAGCCCCAGCATTTT.

The sample holds a few counts of this clonotype. This chain connects TRBV28 to TRBJ2-3, with a possible D match to TRBD2 (6 bases). V was cut by 4 bases and J by 2 bases, with 7 bases left in between. The CDR3 extends over 13 amino acids. The germline gives CDR1 MDHEN, CDR2 SYDVKM. This CDR3 reads CASSWDFTDTQYF. The CDR3 DNA reads as TGTGCCAGCAGTTGGGACTTCACAGATACGCAGTATTTT.

The sample holds a few counts of this clonotype. This chain uses TRBV29-1 with TRBJ2-1; D is possibly TRBD1 or TRBD2 (5 bases each). The CDR3 extends over 11 amino acids. CDR1 SQVTM and CDR2 ANQGSEA come from the germline V gene. The ends were cut back, 5 bases at V and 8 bases at J, with 10 bases in the middle. CDR3: CSVLGVHEQFF. In nucleotides, the CDR3 is TGCAGCGTTCTGGGGGTACATGAGCAGTTCTTC.

This clonotype appeared many times. This chain joins TRBV9 and TRBJ2-1; TRBD2 aligns across 8 bases. V lost 4 bases to trimming and J lost 4 bases; unmatched junction nucleotides: 13. Germline lookup yields CDR1 SGDLS and CDR2 YYNGEE. This CDR3 is 17 amino acids long. The CDR3 here is CASSRTRTGGEYNEQFF. CDR3 coding DNA: TGTGCCAGCAGCCGAACGCGGACGGGGGGGGAGTACAATGAGCAGTTCTTC.

This clonotype has ten or more counts. The rearrangement joins TRBV6-6 to TRBJ2-7; D unresolved. This CDR3 contains 11 residues. Germline CDR1 MNHNY, CDR2 SVGAGI (reference sequence). V was pared by 7 bases and J by 6 bases, with 10 bases between. The CDR3 coding sequence is TGTGCCAGCACCCTAAATAGCGAGCAGTACTTC. Its translation is CASTLNSEQYF.

The rearrangement links TRBV7-8 to TRBJ2-7; no clear D gene. Per the germline V gene, CDR1 is SGHVS and CDR2 is FQNEAQ. This CDR3 has 14 residues. The ends were cut back, 5 bases at V and 2 bases at J, with 13 bases in the middle. CDR3: CASSALRNAYEQYF. CDR3 nucleotide sequence: TGTGCCAGCAGCGCCCTTAGGAACGCCTACGAGCAGTACTTC.

This clonotype was counted only a few times. The chain links TRBV5-1 to TRBJ1-1, with TRBD1 identical over 7 bases. The V gene end was trimmed by 0 bases and the J gene end by 5 bases; junction bases not matched to a gene: 4. The CDR3 is made up of 14 amino acids. CDR1 and CDR2 (germline): SGHRS, YFSETQ. CDR3 nucleotides: TGCGCCAGCAGCTTGGGGGGGACAGCTACTGAAGCTTTCTTT. As protein: CASSLGGTATEAFF.

This clonotype has just a few counts. V usage is TRBV3-1 and J usage is TRBJ1-1; the match to TRBD1 covers 7 bases. V gave up 5 bases and J gave up 1 base; unmatched junction bases: 4. This CDR3 has 14 amino acids. Germline loops: CDR1 LGHDT, CDR2 YNNKEL (reference sequence). CDR3 DNA sequence: TGTGCCAGCAGCTACGGACAGGAGAACACTGAAGCTTTCTTT. Residues: CASSYGQENTEAFF.

The table lists this clonotype with a few counts. The gene calls are TRBV4-3 and TRBJ2-3; D is tentatively TRBD1 or TRBD2 (5 bases each). V lost 3 bases, J lost 5 bases, and 15 bases lay in between. The CDR3 loop spans 15 amino acids. Germline CDR1 is LGHNA and CDR2 is YSLEER. The CDR3 reads CASSHGYLGVDTQYF. CDR3 nucleotide sequence: TGCGCCAGCAGCCACGGGTACCTGGGGGTAGATACGCAGTATTTT.

This clonotype has ten or more counts. The chain couples TRBV12-3 or TRBV12-4 to TRBJ2-2; 7 positions match TRBD1. Trimming removed 3 bases from V and 5 bases from J; junction bases left unmatched: 12. This CDR3 has 17 residues. As DNA, the CDR3 is TGTGCCAGCAGTTTTCCGACAGGGTCGTTAAGGACCGGGGAGCTGTTTTTT. It yields the protein CASSFPTGSLRTGELFF.